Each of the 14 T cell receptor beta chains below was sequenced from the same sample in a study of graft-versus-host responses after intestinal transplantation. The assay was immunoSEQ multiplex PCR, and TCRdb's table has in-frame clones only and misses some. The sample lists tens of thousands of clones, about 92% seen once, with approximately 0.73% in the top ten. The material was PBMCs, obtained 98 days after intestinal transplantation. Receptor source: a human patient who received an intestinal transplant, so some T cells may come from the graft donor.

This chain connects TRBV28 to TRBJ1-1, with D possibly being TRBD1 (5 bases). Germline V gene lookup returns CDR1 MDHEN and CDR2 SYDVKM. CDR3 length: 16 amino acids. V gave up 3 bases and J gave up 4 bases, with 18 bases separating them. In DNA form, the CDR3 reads TGTGCCAGCAGTTTGCTCCCAGGGACTGGAGGCACTGAAGCTTTCTTT. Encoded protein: CASSLLPGTGGTEAFF.

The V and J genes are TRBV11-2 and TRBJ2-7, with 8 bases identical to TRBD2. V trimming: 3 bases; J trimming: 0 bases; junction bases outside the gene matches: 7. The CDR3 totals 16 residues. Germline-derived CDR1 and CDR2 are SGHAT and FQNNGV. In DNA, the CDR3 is TGTGCCAGCAGCTTCAGGGCTAGCGGGTACTCCTACGAGCAGTACTTC. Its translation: CASSFRASGYSYEQYF.

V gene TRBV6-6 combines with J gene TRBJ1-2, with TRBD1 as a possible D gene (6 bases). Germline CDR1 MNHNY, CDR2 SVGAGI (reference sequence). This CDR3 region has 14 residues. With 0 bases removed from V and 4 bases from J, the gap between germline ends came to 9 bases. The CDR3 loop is CASSYSDRSYGYTF. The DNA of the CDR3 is TGTGCCAGCAGTTACTCCGACAGGTCCTATGGCTACACCTTC.

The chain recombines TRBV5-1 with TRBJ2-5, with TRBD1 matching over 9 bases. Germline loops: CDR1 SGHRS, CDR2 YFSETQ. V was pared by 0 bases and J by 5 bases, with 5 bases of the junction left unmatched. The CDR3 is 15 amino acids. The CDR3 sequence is CASSLVETGGETQYF. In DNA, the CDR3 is TGCGCCAGCAGCTTGGTAGAGACAGGGGGTGAGACCCAGTACTTC.

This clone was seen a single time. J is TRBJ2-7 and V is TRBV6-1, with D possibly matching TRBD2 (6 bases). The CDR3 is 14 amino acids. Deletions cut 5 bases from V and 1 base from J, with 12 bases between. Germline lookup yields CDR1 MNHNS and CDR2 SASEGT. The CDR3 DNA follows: TGTGCCAGCAGTACGGGACTGGGGTCCTACGAGCAGTACTTC. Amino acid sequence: CASSTGLGSYEQYF.

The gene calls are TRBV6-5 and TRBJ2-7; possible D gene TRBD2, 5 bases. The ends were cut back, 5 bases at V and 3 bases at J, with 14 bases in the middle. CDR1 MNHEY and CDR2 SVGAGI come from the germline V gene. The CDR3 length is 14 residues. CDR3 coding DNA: TGTGCCAGCAGTCTAACTAGAAGTGGCTACGAGCAGTACTTC. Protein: CASSLTRSGYEQYF.

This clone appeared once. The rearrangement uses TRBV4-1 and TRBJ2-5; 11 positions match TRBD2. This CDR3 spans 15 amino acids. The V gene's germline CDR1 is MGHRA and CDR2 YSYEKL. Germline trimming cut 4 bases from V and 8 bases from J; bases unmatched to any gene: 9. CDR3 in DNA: TGCGCCAGCAGCCGGGACCTAGCGGGAGGTGGTACCCAGTACTTC. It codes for CASSRDLAGGGTQYF.

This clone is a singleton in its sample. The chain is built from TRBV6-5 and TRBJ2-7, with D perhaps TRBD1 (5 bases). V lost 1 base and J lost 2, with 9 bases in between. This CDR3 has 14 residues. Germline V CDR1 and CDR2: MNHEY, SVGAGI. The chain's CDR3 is CASSYFGQAYEQYF. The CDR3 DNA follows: TGTGCCAGCAGTTACTTCGGACAAGCCTACGAGCAGTACTTC.

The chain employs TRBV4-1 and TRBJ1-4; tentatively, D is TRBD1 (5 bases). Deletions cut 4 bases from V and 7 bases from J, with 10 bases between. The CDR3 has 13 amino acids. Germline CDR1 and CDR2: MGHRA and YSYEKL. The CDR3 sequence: CASSLARGEKLFF. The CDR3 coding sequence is TGCGCCAGCAGCCTCGCGAGGGGTGAAAAACTGTTTTTT.

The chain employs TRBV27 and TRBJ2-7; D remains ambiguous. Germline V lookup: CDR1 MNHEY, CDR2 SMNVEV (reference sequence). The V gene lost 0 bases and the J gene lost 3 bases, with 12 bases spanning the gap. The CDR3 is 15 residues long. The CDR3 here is CASSLSHELFYEQYF. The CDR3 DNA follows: TGTGCCAGCAGTTTATCCCATGAACTTTTCTACGAGCAGTACTTC.

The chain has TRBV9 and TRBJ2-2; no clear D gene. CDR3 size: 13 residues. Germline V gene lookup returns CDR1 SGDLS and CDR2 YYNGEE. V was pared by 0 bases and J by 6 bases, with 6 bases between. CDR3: CASSVVGSGELFF. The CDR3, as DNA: TGTGCCAGCAGCGTAGTAGGTTCCGGGGAGCTGTTTTTT.

The CDR3, as DNA: TGTGCCAGCGGAGGGACTAGCGGGGGTGGGGAGACCCAGTACTTC. It yields the protein CASGGTSGGGETQYF. The rearrangement uses TRBV7-9 and TRBJ2-5; 14 positions match TRBD2. V gave up 8 bases and J gave up 5 bases; unmatched junction bases: 7. The CDR3 runs 15 residues. The germline CDR1 and CDR2 sequences are SEHNR and FQNEAQ (reference sequence).

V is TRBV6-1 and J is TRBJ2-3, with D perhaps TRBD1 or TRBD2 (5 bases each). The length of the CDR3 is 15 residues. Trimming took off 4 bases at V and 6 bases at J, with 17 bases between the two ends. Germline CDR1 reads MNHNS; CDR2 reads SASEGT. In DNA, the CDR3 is TGTGCCAGCAGTGTTGAGAAGGGCTGGGGGGATACGCAGTATTTT. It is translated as CASSVEKGWGDTQYF.

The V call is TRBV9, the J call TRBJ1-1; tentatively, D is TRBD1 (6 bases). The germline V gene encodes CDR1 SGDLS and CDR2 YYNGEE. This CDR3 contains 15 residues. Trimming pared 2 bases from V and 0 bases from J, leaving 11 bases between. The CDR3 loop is CASSVRQVMNTEAFF. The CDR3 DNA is TGTGCCAGCAGCGTCCGACAGGTAATGAACACTGAAGCTTTCTTT.